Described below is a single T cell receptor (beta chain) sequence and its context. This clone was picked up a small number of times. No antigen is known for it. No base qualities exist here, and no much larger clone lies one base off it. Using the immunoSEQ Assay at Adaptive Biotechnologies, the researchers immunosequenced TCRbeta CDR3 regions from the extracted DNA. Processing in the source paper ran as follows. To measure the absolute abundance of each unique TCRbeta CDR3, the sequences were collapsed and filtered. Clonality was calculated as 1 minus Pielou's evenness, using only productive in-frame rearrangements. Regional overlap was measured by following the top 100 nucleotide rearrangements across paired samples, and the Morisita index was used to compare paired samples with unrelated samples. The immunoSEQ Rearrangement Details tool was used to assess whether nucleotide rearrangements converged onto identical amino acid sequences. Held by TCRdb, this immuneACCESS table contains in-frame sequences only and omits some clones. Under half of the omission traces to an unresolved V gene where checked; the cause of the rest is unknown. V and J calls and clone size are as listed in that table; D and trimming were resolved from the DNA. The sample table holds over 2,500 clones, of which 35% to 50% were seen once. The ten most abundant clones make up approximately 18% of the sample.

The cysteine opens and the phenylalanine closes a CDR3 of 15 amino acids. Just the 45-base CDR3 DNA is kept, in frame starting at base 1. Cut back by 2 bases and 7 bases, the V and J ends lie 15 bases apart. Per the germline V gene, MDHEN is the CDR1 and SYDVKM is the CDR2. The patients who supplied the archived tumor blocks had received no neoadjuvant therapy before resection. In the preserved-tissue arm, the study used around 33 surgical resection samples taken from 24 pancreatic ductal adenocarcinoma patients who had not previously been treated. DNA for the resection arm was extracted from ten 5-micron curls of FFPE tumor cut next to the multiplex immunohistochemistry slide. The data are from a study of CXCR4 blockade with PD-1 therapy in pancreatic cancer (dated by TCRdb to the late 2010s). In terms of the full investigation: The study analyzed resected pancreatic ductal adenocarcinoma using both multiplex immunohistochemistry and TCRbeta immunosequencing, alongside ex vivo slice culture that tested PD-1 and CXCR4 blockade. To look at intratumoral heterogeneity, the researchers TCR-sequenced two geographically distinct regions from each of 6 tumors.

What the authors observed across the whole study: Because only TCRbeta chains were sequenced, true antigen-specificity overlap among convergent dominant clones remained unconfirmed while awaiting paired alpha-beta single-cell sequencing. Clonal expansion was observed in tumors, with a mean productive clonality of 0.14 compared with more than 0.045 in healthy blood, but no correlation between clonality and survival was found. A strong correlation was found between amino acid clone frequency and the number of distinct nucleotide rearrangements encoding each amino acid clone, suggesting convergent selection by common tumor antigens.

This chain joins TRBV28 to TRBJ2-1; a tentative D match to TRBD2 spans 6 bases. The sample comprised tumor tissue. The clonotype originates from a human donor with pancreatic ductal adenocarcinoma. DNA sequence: TGTGCCAGCAGTTTAGGCCGGGACTGGATGAATGAGCAGTTCTTC. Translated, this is CASSLGRDWMNEQFF.